This record concerns one T cell receptor beta chain sequence. Its antigen is unknown. The CDR3 extends over 14 amino acids. Trimming removed 6 bases at V and 8 bases at J, with 19 bases between. This specimen belongs to a study of post-analysis software for immune sequencing data. Study-level findings and limits: Compared with controls, patients had more of about 5 TRBV segments, including TRBV5-6, TRBV5-1 and TRBV20-1.

Built from TCR beta cDNA, the libraries had unique molecular identifiers in them. TCRdb fed the PCR reads into MiXCR, producing one record per CDR3 protein. This sample carries 700,000 to 800,000 distinct CDR3 sequences, about 32% of them seen once, and the ten largest clones take roughly 0.53%. This chain joins TRBV12-3 or TRBV12-4 and TRBJ1-2; TRBD1 is a possible D gene (6 bases). Sequences were obtained from blood. This clonotype was sampled from a girl aged 10 to 17 with multiple sclerosis. The CDR3 is CASRTDSGQGGYTF. The CDR3 nucleotides are TGTGCCAGCAGAACGGACAGCGGCCAGGGGGGCTACACCTTC.